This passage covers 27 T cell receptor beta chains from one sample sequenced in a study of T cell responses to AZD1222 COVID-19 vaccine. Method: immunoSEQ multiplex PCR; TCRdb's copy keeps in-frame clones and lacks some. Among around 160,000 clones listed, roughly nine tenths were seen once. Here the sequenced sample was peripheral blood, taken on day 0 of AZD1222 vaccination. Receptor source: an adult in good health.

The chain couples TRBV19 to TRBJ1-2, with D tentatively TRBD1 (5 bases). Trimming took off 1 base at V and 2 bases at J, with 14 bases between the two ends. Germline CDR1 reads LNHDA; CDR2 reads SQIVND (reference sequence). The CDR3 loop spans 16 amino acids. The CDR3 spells CASSIGAGKRNYGYTF. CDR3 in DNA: TGTGCCAGTAGTATAGGGGCAGGGAAACGAAACTATGGCTACACCTTC.

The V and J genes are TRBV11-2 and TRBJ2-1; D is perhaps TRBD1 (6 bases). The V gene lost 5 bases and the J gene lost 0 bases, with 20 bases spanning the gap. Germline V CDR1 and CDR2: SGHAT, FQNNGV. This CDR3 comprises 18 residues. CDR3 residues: CASSPTRGPGASYNEQFF. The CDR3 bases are TGTGCCAGCAGCCCCACTAGGGGCCCAGGGGCCTCCTACAATGAGCAGTTCTTC.

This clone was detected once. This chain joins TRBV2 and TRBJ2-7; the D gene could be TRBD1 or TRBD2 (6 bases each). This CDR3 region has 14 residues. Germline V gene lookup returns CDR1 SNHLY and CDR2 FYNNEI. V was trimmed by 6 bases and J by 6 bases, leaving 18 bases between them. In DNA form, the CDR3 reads TGTGCCAGCAGGGACCCCGGGGGCACGAGCGAGCAGTACTTC. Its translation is CASRDPGGTSEQYF.

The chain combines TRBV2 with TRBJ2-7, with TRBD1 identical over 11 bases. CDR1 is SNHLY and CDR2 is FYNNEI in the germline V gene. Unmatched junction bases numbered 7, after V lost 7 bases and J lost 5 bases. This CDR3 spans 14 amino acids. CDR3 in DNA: TGTGCCAGCAATCCGGGACAGGGGGTGAACGAGCAGTACTTC. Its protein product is CASNPGQGVNEQYF.

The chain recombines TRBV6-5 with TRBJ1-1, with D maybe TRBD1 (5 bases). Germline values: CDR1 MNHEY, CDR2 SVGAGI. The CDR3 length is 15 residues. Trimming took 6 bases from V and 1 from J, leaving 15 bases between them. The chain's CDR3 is CASSPQDTSNTEAFF. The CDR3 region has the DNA TGTGCCAGCAGCCCCCAGGACACCTCGAACACTGAAGCTTTCTTT.

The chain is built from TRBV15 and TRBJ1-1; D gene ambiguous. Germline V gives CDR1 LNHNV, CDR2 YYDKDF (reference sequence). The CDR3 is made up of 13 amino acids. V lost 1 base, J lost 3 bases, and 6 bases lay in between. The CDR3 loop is CATSRGDYTEAFF. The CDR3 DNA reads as TGTGCCACCAGCAGAGGAGACTACACTGAAGCTTTCTTT.

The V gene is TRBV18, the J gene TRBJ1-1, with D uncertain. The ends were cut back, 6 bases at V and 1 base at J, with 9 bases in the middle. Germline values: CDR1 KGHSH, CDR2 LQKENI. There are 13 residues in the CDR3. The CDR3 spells CASSYGSNTEAFF. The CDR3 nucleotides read TGTGCCAGCTCTTACGGATCGAACACTGAAGCTTTCTTT. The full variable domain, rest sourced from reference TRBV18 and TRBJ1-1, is NAGVMQNPRHLVRRRGQEARLRCSPMKGHSHVYWYRQLPEEGLKFMVYLQKENIIDESGMPKERFSAEFPKEGPSILRIQQVVRGDSAAYFCASSYGSNTEAFFGQGTRLTVV.

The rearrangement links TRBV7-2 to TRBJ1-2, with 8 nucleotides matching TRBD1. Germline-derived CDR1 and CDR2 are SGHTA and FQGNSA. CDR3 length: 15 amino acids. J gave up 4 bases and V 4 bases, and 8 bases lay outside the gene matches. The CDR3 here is CASSSPDRVGYGYTF. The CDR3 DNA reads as TGTGCCAGCAGCTCACCGGACAGGGTCGGCTATGGCTACACCTTC.

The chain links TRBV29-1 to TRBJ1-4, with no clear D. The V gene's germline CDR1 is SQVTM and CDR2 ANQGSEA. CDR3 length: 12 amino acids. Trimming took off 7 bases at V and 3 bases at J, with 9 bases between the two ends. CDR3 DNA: TGCAGCGCGGCCCCAGCTAATGAAAAACTGTTTTTT. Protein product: CSAAPANEKLFF.

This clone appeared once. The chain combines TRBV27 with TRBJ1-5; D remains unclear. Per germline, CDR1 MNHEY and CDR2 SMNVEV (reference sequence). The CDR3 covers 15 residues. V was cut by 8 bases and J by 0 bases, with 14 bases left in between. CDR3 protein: CASSDGQTSNQPQHF. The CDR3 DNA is TGTGCCAGCTCGGACGGGCAGACTAGCAATCAGCCCCAGCATTTT.

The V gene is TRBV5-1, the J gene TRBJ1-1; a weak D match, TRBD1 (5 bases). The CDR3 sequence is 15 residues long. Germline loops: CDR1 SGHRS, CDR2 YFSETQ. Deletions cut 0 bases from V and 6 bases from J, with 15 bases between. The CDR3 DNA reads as TGCGCCAGCAGCTTGGGGCGGGTTGAGGGGTCTGAAGCTTTCTTT. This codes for CASSLGRVEGSEAFF.

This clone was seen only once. DNA of the CDR3: TGTGCCAGCGCTCATGGTCTGGGGGCGCCGGGTGGAAACACCATATATTTT. Translating gives CASAHGLGAPGGNTIYF. V is TRBV28 and J is TRBJ1-3; perhaps TRBD1 as D (6 bases). The V and J ends lost 8 bases and 3 bases respectively, with 23 bases between them. The V gene's germline CDR1 is MDHEN and CDR2 SYDVKM. The CDR3 contains 17 residues.

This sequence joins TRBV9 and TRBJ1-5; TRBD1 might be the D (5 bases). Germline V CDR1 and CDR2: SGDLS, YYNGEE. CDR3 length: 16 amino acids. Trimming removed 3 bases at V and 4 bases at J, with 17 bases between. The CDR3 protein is CASSDPRGGDNQPQHF. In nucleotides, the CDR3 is TGTGCCAGCAGCGACCCCCGGGGGGGTGATAATCAGCCCCAGCATTTT.

The CDR3 is CAFTRTSETNTQYF. DNA for the CDR3: TGTGCCTTTACTCGGACTAGCGAAACTAATACGCAGTATTTT. V usage is TRBV30 and J usage is TRBJ2-3; TRBD2 matches 9 bases. Looked up from germline, CDR1 is GTSNPN and CDR2 is SVGIG (reference sequence). The CDR3 runs to 14 residues. With 7 bases clipped from V and 7 bases from J, the junction kept 12 bases outside the gene matches. Full variable domain (outside the CDR3, taken from reference TRBV30 and TRBJ2-3): SQTIHQWPATLVQPVGSPLSLECTVEGTSNPNLYWYRQAAGRGLQLLFYSVGIGQISSEVPQNLSASRPQDRQFILSSKKLLLSDSGFYLCAFTRTSETNTQYFGPGTRLTVL.

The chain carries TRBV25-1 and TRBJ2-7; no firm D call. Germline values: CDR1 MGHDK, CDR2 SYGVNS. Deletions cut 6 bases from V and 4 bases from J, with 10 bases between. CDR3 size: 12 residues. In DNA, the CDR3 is TGTGCCAGCAGCGCTACGAGATACGAGCAGTACTTC. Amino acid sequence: CASSATRYEQYF.

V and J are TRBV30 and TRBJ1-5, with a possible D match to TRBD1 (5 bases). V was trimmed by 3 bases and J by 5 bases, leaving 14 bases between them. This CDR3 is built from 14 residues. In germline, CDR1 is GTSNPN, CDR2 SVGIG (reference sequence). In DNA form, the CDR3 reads TGTGCCTGGAGGGGGGGAGCCGCCGATCAGCCCCAGCATTTT. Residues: CAWRGGAADQPQHF. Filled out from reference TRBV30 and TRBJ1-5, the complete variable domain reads SQTIHQWPATLVQPVGSPLSLECTVEGTSNPNLYWYRQAAGRGLQLLFYSVGIGQISSEVPQNLSASRPQDRQFILSSKKLLLSDSGFYLCAWRGGAADQPQHFGDGTRLSIL.

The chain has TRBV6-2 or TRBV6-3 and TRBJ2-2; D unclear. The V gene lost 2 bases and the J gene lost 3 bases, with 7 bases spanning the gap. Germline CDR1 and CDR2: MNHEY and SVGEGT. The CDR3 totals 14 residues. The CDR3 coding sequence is TGTGCCAGCAGTTACGGTCCCGACACCGGGGAGCTGTTTTTT. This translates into CASSYGPDTGELFF.

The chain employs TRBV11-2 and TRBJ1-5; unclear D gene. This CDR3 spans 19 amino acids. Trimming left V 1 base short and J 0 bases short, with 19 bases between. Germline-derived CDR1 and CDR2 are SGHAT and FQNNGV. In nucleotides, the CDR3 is TGTGCCAGCAGCTTAGTGGGAGACAACCGACCTTATAGCAATCAGCCCCAGCATTTT. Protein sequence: CASSLVGDNRPYSNQPQHF.

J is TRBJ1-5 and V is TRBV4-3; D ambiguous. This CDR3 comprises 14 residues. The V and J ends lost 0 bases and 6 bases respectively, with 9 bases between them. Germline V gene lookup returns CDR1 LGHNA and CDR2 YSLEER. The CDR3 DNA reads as TGCGCCAGCAGCCAAGAGGTTTGGAGTCAGCCCCAGCATTTT. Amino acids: CASSQEVWSQPQHF.

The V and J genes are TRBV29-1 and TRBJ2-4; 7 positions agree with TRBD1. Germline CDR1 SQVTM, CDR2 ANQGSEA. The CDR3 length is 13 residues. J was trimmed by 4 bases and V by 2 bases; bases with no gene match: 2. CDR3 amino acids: CSVESGQKNIQYF. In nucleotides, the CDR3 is TGCAGCGTTGAATCGGGACAGAAAAACATTCAGTACTTC.

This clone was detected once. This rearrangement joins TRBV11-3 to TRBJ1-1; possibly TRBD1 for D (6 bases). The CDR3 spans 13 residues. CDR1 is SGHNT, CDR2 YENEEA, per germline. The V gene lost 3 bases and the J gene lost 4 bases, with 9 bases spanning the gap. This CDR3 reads CASSFIGGTEAFF. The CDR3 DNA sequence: TGTGCCAGCAGCTTTATAGGGGGCACTGAAGCTTTCTTT.

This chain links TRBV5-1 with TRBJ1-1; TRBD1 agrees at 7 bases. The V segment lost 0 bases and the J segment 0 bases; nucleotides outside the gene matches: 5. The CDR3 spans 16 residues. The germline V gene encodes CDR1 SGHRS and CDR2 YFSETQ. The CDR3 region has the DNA TGCGCCAGCAGCTTGGGACAGGGTTTATTGAACACTGAAGCTTTCTTT. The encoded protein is CASSLGQGLLNTEAFF.

The CDR3 loop reads CASSRPQAPDTQYF. DNA for the CDR3: TGTGCCAGCAGCCGTCCACAGGCCCCAGATACGCAGTATTTT. The V call is TRBV14, the J call TRBJ2-3; a possible D gene is TRBD1 (5 bases). The germline V gene encodes CDR1 SGHDN and CDR2 FVKESK. V lost 4 bases and J 4 bases, leaving 12 bases between the germline ends. The CDR3 spans 14 residues.

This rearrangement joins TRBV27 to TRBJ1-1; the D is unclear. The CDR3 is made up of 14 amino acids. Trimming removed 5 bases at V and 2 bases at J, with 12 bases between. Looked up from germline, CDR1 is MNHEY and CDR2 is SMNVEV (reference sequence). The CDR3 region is CASSPLDLNTEAFF. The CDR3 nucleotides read TGTGCCAGCAGTCCCCTTGACCTAAACACTGAAGCTTTCTTT.

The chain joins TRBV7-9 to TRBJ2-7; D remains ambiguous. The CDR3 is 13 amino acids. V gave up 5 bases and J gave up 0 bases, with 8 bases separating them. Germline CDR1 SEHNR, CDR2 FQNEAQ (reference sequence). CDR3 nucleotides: TGTGCCAGCAGCGCTTGGACCTCCTACGAGCAGTACTTC. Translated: CASSAWTSYEQYF. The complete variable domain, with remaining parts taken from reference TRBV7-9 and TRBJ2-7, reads DTGVSQNPRHKITKRGQNVTFRCDPISEHNRLYWYRQTLGQGPEFLTYFQNEAQLEKSRLLSDRFSAERPKGSFSTLEIQRTEQGDSAMYLCASSAWTSYEQYFGPGTRLTVT.

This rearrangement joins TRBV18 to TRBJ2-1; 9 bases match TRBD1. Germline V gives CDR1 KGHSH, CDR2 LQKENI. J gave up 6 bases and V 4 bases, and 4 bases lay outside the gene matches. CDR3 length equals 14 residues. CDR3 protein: CASSRGQGRNEQFF. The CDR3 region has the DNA TGTGCCAGCTCACGGGGACAGGGCCGCAATGAGCAGTTCTTC.

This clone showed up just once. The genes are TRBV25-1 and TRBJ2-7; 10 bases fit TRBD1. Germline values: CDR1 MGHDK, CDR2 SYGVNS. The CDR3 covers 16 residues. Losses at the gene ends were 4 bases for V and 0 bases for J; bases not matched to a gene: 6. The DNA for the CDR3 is TGTGCCAGCAGTGCCCGACAGGGGGCCGGCTCCTACGAGCAGTACTTC. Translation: CASSARQGAGSYEQYF.